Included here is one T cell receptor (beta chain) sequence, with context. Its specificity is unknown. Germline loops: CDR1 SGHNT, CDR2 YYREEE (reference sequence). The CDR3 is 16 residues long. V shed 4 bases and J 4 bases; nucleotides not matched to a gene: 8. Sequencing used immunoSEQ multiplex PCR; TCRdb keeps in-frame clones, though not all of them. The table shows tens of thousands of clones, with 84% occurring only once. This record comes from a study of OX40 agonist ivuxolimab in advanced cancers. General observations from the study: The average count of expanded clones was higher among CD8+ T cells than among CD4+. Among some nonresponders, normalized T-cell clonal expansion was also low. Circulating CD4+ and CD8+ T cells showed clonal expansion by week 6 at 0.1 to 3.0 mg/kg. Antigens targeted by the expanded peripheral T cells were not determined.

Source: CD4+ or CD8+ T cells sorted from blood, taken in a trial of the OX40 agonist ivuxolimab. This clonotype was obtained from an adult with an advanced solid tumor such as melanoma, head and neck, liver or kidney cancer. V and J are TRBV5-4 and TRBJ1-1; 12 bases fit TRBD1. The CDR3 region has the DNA TGTGCCAGCAGCCTGAGGGACAGGGGGCGCGGCACTGAAGCTTTCTTT. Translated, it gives CASSLRDRGRGTEAFF.